The T cell receptor (beta chain) described here comes from a study of response to subunit inactivated influenza vaccine. Findings and limits, study-wide: Researchers suggested that each seasonal influenza vaccination recruits few new T cells.

TCRdb reprocessed the RT-PCR reads with MiXCR, giving one entry per CDR3 protein. The repertoire holds 300,000 to 350,000 distinct CDR3 sequences, with 20% to 25% as singletons. Trimming removed 2 bases at V and 2 bases at J, with 12 bases between. From germline, CDR1 is DFQATT and CDR2 SNEGSKA (reference sequence). This CDR3 is built from 14 residues. The table lists this clonotype with many counts. Its target is not known. The sample was PBMCs from blood, taken approximately 20 months after vaccination. This TCR came from a man aged 50 to 69 who received an inactivated influenza vaccine. V usage is TRBV20-1 and J usage is TRBJ1-1, with a possible D match to TRBD1 (5 bases). This chain's CDR3 is CSARQGGPNTEAFF. CDR3 bases: TGCAGTGCTAGACAGGGAGGACCCAACACTGAAGCTTTCTTT.